The rows below give T cell receptor beta chains drawn from one sample of a study of blood T cells in healthy people across ages. TCRdb recomputed calls from the 5' RACE reads with MiXCR, one row per CDR3 protein. The sample holds 540,000 or so distinct CDR3 sequences, 45% to 55% seen once. Sequencing was carried out using blood. These TCRs come from a man older than 75 in good health. The CDR3 runs from the conserved cysteine through the conserved F or W. Fields, in order: J gene, D gene, clone size, V gene, CDR3 protein, CDR3 DNA. The D gene is left open where the match is weak. Part of the rows lack a size; the others show once, few, many or a class for expanded clones.

TRBJ1-5	.	.	TRBV7-2	CASSLAGNSQPRHF	TGTGCCAGCAGCTTAGCAGGGAACAGCCAGCCCCGGCATTTT
TRBJ1-1	.	.	TRBV27	CASSMSRQNTEAFF	TGTGCCAGCAGTATGTCAAGGCAGAACACTGAAGCTTTCTTT
TRBJ2-2	.	.	TRBV7-2	CASRSTGINTGELFF	TGTGCCAGCAGATCCACAGGGATTAACACCGGGGAGCTGTTTTTT
TRBJ2-5	TRBD2	.	TRBV20-1	CSAITSGAAQETQYF	TGCAGTGCCATCACTAGCGGGGCGGCCCAAGAGACCCAGTACTTC
TRBJ2-1	TRBD1	.	TRBV7-9	CASSRGQTIYNEQFF	TGTGCCAGCAGTCGGGGACAGACCATTTACAATGAGCAGTTCTTC
TRBJ1-2	.	few	TRBV25-1	CASSDGRTNYGYTF	TGTGCCAGCAGTGACGGCAGAACTAACTATGGCTACACCTTC
TRBJ2-1	.	.	TRBV9	CASSVDTASSYNEQFF	TGTGCCAGCAGCGTAGACACCGCCAGCTCCTACAATGAGCAGTTCTTC
TRBJ1-2	.	.	TRBV5-1	CASSARDTYYGYTF	TGCGCCAGCAGCGCCCGGGACACTTACTATGGCTACACCTTC
TRBJ2-1	TRBD2	.	TRBV5-1	CASSLVASGGNNEQFF	TGCGCCAGCAGCTTGGTGGCTAGCGGAGGGAACAATGAGCAGTTCTTC
TRBJ2-3	.	.	TRBV7-9	CASSLNSGDTQYF	TGTGCCAGCAGCTTAAATTCCGGAGATACGCAGTATTTT
TRBJ2-7	.	.	TRBV29-1	CSVKQAPGSYEQYF	TGCAGCGTTAAACAGGCTCCCGGTTCCTACGAGCAGTACTTC
TRBJ2-7	.	.	TRBV6-6	CASTDPGVYEQYF	TGTGCCAGCACGGACCCAGGGGTCTACGAGCAGTACTTC
TRBJ2-1	.	many	TRBV4-3	CASSQDGRSSYNEQFF	TGCGCCAGCAGCCAAGACGGTAGGAGCTCCTACAATGAGCAGTTCTTC
TRBJ2-3	.	.	TRBV6-4	CASSDSWTLSTDTQYF	TGTGCCAGCAGTGACTCTTGGACCCTTAGCACAGATACGCAGTATTTT
TRBJ2-7	.	once	TRBV4-3	CASSQDWQVMIYEQYF	TGCGCCAGCAGCCAAGACTGGCAGGTTATGATATACGAGCAGTACTTC
TRBJ2-2	.	few	TRBV28	CATQWGKETGELFF	TGTGCCACTCAATGGGGAAAGGAGACCGGGGAGCTGTTTTTT
TRBJ2-7	.	.	TRBV4-3	CASSQDTQASYEQYF	TGCGCCAGCAGCCAAGATACCCAGGCCTCCTACGAGCAGTACTTC
TRBJ2-2	.	.	TRBV3-1	CASSPPGDPKLFF	TGTGCCAGCAGCCCCCCGGGAGACCCTAAGCTGTTTTTT
TRBJ2-5	.	.	TRBV7-8	CASSPPTPYQETQYF	TGTGCCAGCAGCCCACCCACACCGTACCAAGAGACCCAGTACTTC
TRBJ2-5	TRBD1	.	TRBV6-6	CASSPGQGAYQETQYF	TGTGCCAGCAGCCCCGGACAGGGGGCTTACCAAGAGACCCAGTACTTC
TRBJ1-5	.	.	TRBV7-2	CASSPSVGRRPQHF	TGTGCCAGCAGCCCTAGCGTTGGACGGCGGCCCCAGCATTTT
TRBJ2-7	TRBD1	.	TRBV3-1	CASSPSTTGGNFEQYF	TGTGCCAGCAGCCCATCAACCACAGGGGGAAATTTCGAGCAGTACTTC
TRBJ1-1	TRBD1	.	TRBV29-1	CSVDREGAFF	TGCAGCGTCGACAGGGAGGGCGCTTTCTTT
TRBJ1-6	TRBD1	.	TRBV5-6	CASSLSWDSDSPLHF	TGTGCCAGCAGCTTGTCCTGGGACAGCGATTCACCCCTCCACTTT
TRBJ2-1	.	.	TRBV15	CATSRDGGQVRGRNEQFF	TGTGCCACCAGCAGAGATGGTGGTCAGGTAAGGGGTCGCAATGAGCAGTTCTTC
TRBJ1-1	.	.	TRBV4-1	CASSQDYGSTDTEAFF	TGCGCCAGCAGCCAAGATTACGGGAGCACAGACACTGAAGCTTTCTTT
TRBJ2-5	.	.	TRBV7-2	CASSPLVSSAAETQYF	TGTGCCAGCAGCCCGTTGGTTAGTAGCGCCGCGGAGACCCAGTACTTC